Below, one T cell receptor beta chain is given with its context. Antigen unknown. The sample originates from a study of long-term antiretroviral therapy in people with HIV. Across the study: Samples collected earliest predate the 2015 immediate-ART recommendation by about a decade. Study-wide results and caveats: Clones showing expansion before ART dominated the repertoire at all time points.

The authors ran the immunoSEQ assay, v3.0, at survey level. Assay used: immunoSEQ multiplex PCR; TCRdb lists only in-frame clones, some missing. The table records approximately 13,000 clones, roughly 85% of them present only once. The CDR3 has 15 amino acids. Germline lookup yields CDR1 SGHTA and CDR2 FQGNSA. V dropped 5 bases and J dropped 4 bases, with 17 bases sitting between them. The V and J genes are TRBV7-2 and TRBJ1-2; unclear D gene. The source is a woman between 35 and 50 years old with HIV. The specimen comprised unsorted PBMCs, sampled 1.8 years before starting antiretroviral therapy. CDR3 sequence: CASSPDPDGSYGYTF. The DNA of the CDR3 is TGTGCCAGCAGCCCCGATCCCGACGGGAGCTATGGCTACACCTTC.